The T cell receptor (beta chain) under discussion was sequenced for a study of blood T cell repertoires in COVID-19. Study summary: Samples taken during acute and convalescent COVID-19 were collected in the United States, Italy and Spain. PBMCs, B-cell-depleted T cells, or T cells were the source of the cDNA or gDNA that made up the material.

While infection was still active, Seattle patients were enrolled and then followed longitudinally. The germline V and J ends were trimmed by 0 bases and 4 bases, with 8 bases remaining between them. The CDR3 is made up of 14 amino acids. CDR1 is MGHDK and CDR2 is SYGVNS in the germline V gene. How the authors handled the data: The authors estimated nucleated cell counts from reference gene primer amplification. Sequencing was performed with immunoSEQ multiplex PCR; in TCRdb, only in-frame clones are kept and a portion is missing. The V and J calls and the clone size are those of that table, but D and trimming were determined from the DNA. The table records around 100,000 clones, around 92% of them present only once.

The source of this sequence is a man aged 45 to 65 with COVID-19, enrolled during active disease. The sample comprised peripheral blood. The gene calls are TRBV25-1 and TRBJ2-3, with a weak D call TRBD2 (6 bases). The CDR3 DNA reads TGTGCCAGCAGTGAATACGGGGGTCCAGATACGCAGTATTTT. It translates to CASSEYGGPDTQYF.